The T cell receptor beta chain under discussion was sequenced for a study of T cells in Graves' hyperthyroidism and ophthalmopathy. Points from the study as a whole: The blood repertoire included most of the expanded thyroid clonotypes above 0.001.

The patients, who ranged from 18 to 65 in age, presented with newly diagnosed hyperthyroidism lasting under 2 months. The PBMCs were sourced from fresh peripheral blood (approximately 9.6 ml). This clonotype was seen many times. Antigen unknown. Amplification targeted TCR beta CDR3 regions from RNA transcripts. Researchers ran a first-round RT-PCR on the TCR CDR3 using the HTBI primer set. TCRdb recomputed calls from the multiplex PCR reads with MiXCR, one row per CDR3 protein. Counted here are 400,000 to 500,000 distinct CDR3 sequences, roughly an eighth occurring once; the ten biggest clones make up under 20%. Trimming took 5 bases from V and 1 from J, leaving 8 bases between them. Germline-derived CDR1 and CDR2 are SGHVS and FQNEAQ. The CDR3 consists of 13 residues.

This TCR derives from a woman younger than 35 with Graves' hyperthyroidism. The chain uses TRBV7-8 and TRBJ1-1; D ambiguous. What was sequenced was blood. DNA for the CDR3: TGTGCCAGCAGCCAGGCACCGAACACTGAAGCTTTCTTT. Its protein product is CASSQAPNTEAFF.